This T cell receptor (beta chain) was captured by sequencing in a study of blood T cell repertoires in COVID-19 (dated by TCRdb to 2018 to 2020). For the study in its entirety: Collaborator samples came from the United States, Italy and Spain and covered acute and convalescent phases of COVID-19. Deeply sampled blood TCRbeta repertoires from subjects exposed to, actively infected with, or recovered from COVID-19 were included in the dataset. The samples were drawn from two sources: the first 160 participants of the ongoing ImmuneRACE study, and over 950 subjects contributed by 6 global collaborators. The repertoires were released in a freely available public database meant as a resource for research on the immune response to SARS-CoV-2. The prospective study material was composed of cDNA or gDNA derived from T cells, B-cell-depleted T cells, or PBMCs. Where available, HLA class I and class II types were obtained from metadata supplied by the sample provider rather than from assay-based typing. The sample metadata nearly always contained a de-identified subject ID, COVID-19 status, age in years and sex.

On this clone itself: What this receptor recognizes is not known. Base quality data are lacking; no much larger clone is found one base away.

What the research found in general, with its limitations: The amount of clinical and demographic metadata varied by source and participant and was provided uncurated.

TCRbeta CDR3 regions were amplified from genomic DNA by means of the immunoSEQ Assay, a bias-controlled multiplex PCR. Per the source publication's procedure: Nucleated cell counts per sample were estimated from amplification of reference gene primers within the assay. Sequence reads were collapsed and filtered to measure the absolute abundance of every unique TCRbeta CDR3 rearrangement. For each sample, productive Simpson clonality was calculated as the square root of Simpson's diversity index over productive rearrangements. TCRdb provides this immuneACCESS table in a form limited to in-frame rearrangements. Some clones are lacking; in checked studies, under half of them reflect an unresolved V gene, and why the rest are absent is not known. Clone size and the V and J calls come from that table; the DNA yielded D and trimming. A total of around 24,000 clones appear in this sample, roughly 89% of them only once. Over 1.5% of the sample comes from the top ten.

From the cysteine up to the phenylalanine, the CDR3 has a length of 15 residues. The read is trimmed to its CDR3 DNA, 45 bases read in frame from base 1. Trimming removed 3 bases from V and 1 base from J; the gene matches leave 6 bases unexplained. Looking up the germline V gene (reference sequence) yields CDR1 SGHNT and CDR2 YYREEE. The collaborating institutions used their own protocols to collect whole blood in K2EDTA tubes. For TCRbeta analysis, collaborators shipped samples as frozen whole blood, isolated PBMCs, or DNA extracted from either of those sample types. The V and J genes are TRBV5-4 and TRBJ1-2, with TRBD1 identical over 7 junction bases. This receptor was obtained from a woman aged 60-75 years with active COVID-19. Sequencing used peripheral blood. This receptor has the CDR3 CASSSRTGYNYGYTF. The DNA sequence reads TGTGCCAGCAGCTCCAGGACAGGATATAACTATGGCTACACCTTC.